One and the same sample provided the 30 T cell receptor beta chains below, sequenced in a study of a mutant IDH1 vaccine in newly diagnosed glioma. Time point here: baseline, week 1 (first vaccination visit). Indicated treatment: pre-vaccination baseline after standard-of-care therapy. Assay: immunoSEQ multiplex PCR; the TCRdb copy retains only in-frame clones and omits some. The sample holds about 96,000 clones, 80% seen once. The source was PBMCs, collected from a glioma patient treated with radiotherapy, temozolomide or both. Source of these receptors: a man aged 40-49 years with glioma.

This clone was found a few times. The V gene is TRBV15, the J gene TRBJ2-7, with D possibly being TRBD1 (5 bases). Germline V CDR1 and CDR2: LNHNV, YYDKDF (reference sequence). The V and J ends lost 1 base and 4 bases respectively, with 14 bases between them. The CDR3 runs 15 residues. CDR3 residues: CATSRGEGDVYEQYF. The CDR3 bases are TGTGCCACCAGCAGAGGGGAAGGGGATGTGTACGAGCAGTACTTC.

The chain couples TRBV7-6 to TRBJ2-3, with D perhaps TRBD1 (6 bases). There are 17 residues in the CDR3. Per the germline V gene, CDR1 is SGHVS and CDR2 is FNYEAQ. V shed 1 base and J shed 1 base, with 15 bases lying between them. The CDR3 sequence is CASSLDVGGRGTDTQYF. CDR3 in DNA: TGTGCCAGCAGCTTAGATGTAGGGGGACGGGGCACAGATACGCAGTATTTT.

The chain couples TRBV6-1 to TRBJ1-5; 9 bases are a match to TRBD1. This CDR3 is built from 15 residues. The trim removed 6 bases at V and 2 bases at J, leaving 5 bases unmatched. Germline CDR1 is MNHNS and CDR2 is SASEGT. CDR3 region: CASRAGQGGNQPQHF. Here the CDR3 DNA reads TGTGCCAGCAGGGCGGGACAGGGCGGCAATCAGCCCCAGCATTTT.

The CDR3 DNA reads as TGCGCCAGCAGACGGGAGGGCTCTGGAAACACCATATATTTT. Translating it yields CASRREGSGNTIYF. The chain employs TRBV5-1 and TRBJ1-3; D unresolved. The CDR3 is 14 amino acids. The germline V gene has CDR1 SGHRS and CDR2 YFSETQ. V was clipped by 5 bases and J by 0 bases, with 9 bases between them.

This clone came up a few times. The chain links TRBV28 to TRBJ2-1; the D call may be TRBD1 or TRBD2 (5 bases each). CDR3 size: 15 residues. Germline CDR1 reads MDHEN; CDR2 reads SYDVKM. The V gene lost 5 bases and the J gene lost 9 bases, with 20 bases spanning the gap. Here the CDR3 reads CASSNLGFRDGEQFF. DNA for the CDR3: TGTGCCAGCAGTAATCTGGGTTTCAGGGACGGTGAGCAGTTCTTC.

The chain carries TRBV9 and TRBJ2-1; 7 positions match TRBD2. CDR1 is SGDLS, CDR2 YYNGEE, per germline. V lost 2 bases, J lost 0 bases, and 5 bases stayed unmatched. This CDR3 contains 16 residues. The CDR3 protein is CASSVASGISYNEQFF. Written as DNA, the CDR3 is TGTGCCAGCAGCGTCGCCAGCGGGATCTCCTACAATGAGCAGTTCTTC.

The V gene is TRBV19, the J gene TRBJ1-5; a weak D match, TRBD1 (6 bases). Looked up from germline, CDR1 is LNHDA and CDR2 is SQIVND (reference sequence). V shed 6 bases and J shed 4 bases, with 13 bases lying between them. The CDR3 runs 14 residues. CDR3 sequence: CASRPDRTNQPQHF. The CDR3 coding sequence is TGTGCCAGTAGGCCTGACAGGACTAATCAGCCCCAGCATTTT.

The V and J genes are TRBV7-2 and TRBJ2-3, with D perhaps assigned TRBD1 or TRBD2 (6 bases each). Germline V gene sequence: CDR1 SGHTA, CDR2 FQGNSA. V lost 4 bases to trimming and J lost 4 bases, with 12 bases between them. The length of the CDR3 is 14 residues. The CDR3 nucleotides are TGTGCCAGCAGCTCTAGGGGGGTCCCAGATACGCAGTATTTT. Translation: CASSSRGVPDTQYF. The full variable domain, its missing parts supplied by reference TRBV7-2 and TRBJ2-3, is GAGVSQSPSNKVTEKGKDVELRCDPISGHTALYWYRQSLGQGLEFLIYFQGNSAPDKSGLPSDRFSAERTGGSVSTLTIQRTQQEDSAVYLCASSSRGVPDTQYFGPGTRLTVL.

The chain recombines TRBV6-1 with TRBJ1-2; possible D gene TRBD1, 6 bases. The CDR3 spans 15 residues. V was cut by 11 bases and J by 2 bases, with 21 bases left in between. Germline lookup yields CDR1 MNHNS and CDR2 SASEGT. The CDR3 DNA reads as TGTGCCGGGGAGAATCGGGGGGACACAAACTATGGCTACACCTTC. It is translated as CAGENRGDTNYGYTF.

The V call is TRBV10-3, the J call TRBJ2-1; no firm D call. The CDR3 contains 16 residues. Trimming took 0 bases from V and 4 from J, leaving 13 bases between them. From germline, CDR1 is ENHRY and CDR2 SYGVKD. The CDR3 here is CAISESTGLRYNEQFF. CDR3 DNA: TGTGCCATCAGTGAGTCGACCGGGTTGCGATACAATGAGCAGTTCTTC.

This sequence joins TRBV30 and TRBJ1-6; TRBD1 matches 7 bases. The CDR3 has 13 amino acids. The junction had 5 bases not matched to a gene; V was cut back by 3 bases and J by 9 bases. Germline values: CDR1 GTSNPN, CDR2 SVGIG (reference sequence). The CDR3 DNA follows: TGTGCCTGGAGGTACAGGGGCGGTTCACCCCTCCACTTT. It translates to CAWRYRGGSPLHF.

The chain has TRBV9 and TRBJ1-2, with 10 bases identical to TRBD1. J was trimmed by 11 bases and V by 3 bases; bases with no gene match: 25. Germline V lookup: CDR1 SGDLS, CDR2 YYNGEE. This CDR3 region has 19 residues. This CDR3 is CASSEPRGDRGSIGRRYTF. The CDR3 region has the DNA TGTGCCAGCAGCGAACCACGAGGGGACAGGGGCTCCATTGGGCGACGGTACACCTTC.

The J gene is TRBJ2-2, the V gene TRBV5-6; no reliable D call. Germline CDR1 and CDR2: SGHDT and YYEEEE. V lost 3 bases and J 5 bases, leaving 8 bases between the germline ends. The CDR3 is 13 amino acids. CDR3 residues: CASSWGGTGELFF. CDR3 in DNA: TGTGCCAGCAGCTGGGGTGGGACCGGGGAGCTGTTTTTT.

The V and J genes are TRBV18 and TRBJ2-2; weak D call: TRBD2 (5 bases). V was trimmed by 2 bases and J by 5 bases, leaving 12 bases between them. CDR3 length: 15 residues. Germline CDR1 reads KGHSH; CDR2 reads LQKENI. CDR3 residues: CASSPGRPGTGELFF. The CDR3 DNA is TGTGCCAGCTCACCAGGGCGACCGGGAACCGGGGAGCTGTTTTTT.

This chain uses TRBV9 with TRBJ2-3, with D possibly matching TRBD2 (7 bases). CDR3 length: 15 residues. V gave up 0 bases and J gave up 8 bases, with 16 bases separating them. Germline lookup yields CDR1 SGDLS and CDR2 YYNGEE. The CDR3 coding sequence is TGTGCCAGCAGCGTAGGTCCGGGGGGCCGTCGTACGCAGTATTTT. It yields the protein CASSVGPGGRRTQYF.

V gene TRBV25-1 combines with J gene TRBJ2-7; the D is unclear. With 1 base removed from V and 4 bases from J, the gap between germline ends came to 14 bases. Germline values: CDR1 MGHDK, CDR2 SYGVNS. The CDR3 totals 15 residues. CDR3 protein: CASSEWKGGTYEQYF. The CDR3 coding sequence is TGTGCCAGCAGTGAATGGAAAGGCGGAACGTACGAGCAGTACTTC.

This chain links TRBV4-1 with TRBJ1-4; D uncertain. Trimming removed 4 bases from V and 8 bases from J, with 11 bases in between. Germline V gene lookup returns CDR1 MGHRA and CDR2 YSYEKL. The CDR3 spans 13 residues. CDR3 bases: TGCGCCAGCAGCCCCCTTCGGTCCGAAAAACTGTTTTTT. It encodes CASSPLRSEKLFF.

This clone was recorded only once. V is TRBV28 and J is TRBJ2-7, with 11 bases aligning to TRBD1. Unmatched junction bases numbered 15, after V lost 3 bases and J lost 5 bases. In germline, CDR1 is MDHEN, CDR2 SYDVKM. The CDR3 runs 18 residues. In DNA form, the CDR3 reads TGTGCCAGCAGTTTCAAGTCAAACCGGGACAGGGGGTCCCACGAGCAGTACTTC. This gives the protein CASSFKSNRDRGSHEQYF.

CDR3 amino acids: CSLGTGTSADTQYF. The CDR3, as DNA: TGCAGCTTAGGGACAGGCACGAGTGCGGATACGCAGTATTTT. The rearrangement links TRBV29-1 to TRBJ2-3, with 8 bases identical to TRBD1. The germline CDR1 and CDR2 sequences are SQVTM and ANQGSEA. CDR3 length: 14 residues. The junction had 13 bases not matched to a gene; V was cut back by 8 bases and J by 6 bases.

This rearrangement joins TRBV5-4 to TRBJ2-1, with 12 bases that match TRBD1. The CDR3 covers 14 residues. Germline assignment: CDR1 SGHNT and CDR2 YYREEE (reference sequence). V was pared by 5 bases and J by 7 bases, with 4 bases of the junction left unmatched. This CDR3 reads CASSTGQGANEQFF. CDR3 bases: TGTGCCAGCAGTACGGGACAGGGGGCGAATGAGCAGTTCTTC.

This chain uses TRBV15 with TRBJ2-1, with 7 nucleotides matching TRBD2. The germline V gene has CDR1 LNHNV and CDR2 YYDKDF (reference sequence). This CDR3 spans 13 amino acids. The V and J ends lost 0 bases and 9 bases, in that order; junction bases with no gene match: 2. The DNA for the CDR3 is TGTGCCACCAGCAGAGATGCGGGAGCTGAGCAGTTCTTC. Protein product: CATSRDAGAEQFF.

Only one count was recorded for this clone. The V gene is TRBV7-3, the J gene TRBJ2-1; D gene uncertain. The CDR3 runs 15 residues. V lost 3 bases, J lost 4 bases, and 13 bases lay in between. The germline gives CDR1 SGHTA, CDR2 FQGTGA. DNA for the CDR3: TGTGCCAGCAGCTTGCAAGGGCAGGTGTACAATGAGCAGTTCTTC. Translation gives CASSLQGQVYNEQFF.

The V gene is TRBV6-6, the J gene TRBJ2-7, with 9 bases identical to TRBD1. This CDR3 is built from 13 residues. The J segment lost 6 bases and the V segment lost 5 bases, leaving 5 bases of the junction unmatched. Looked up from germline, CDR1 is MNHNY and CDR2 is SVGAGI (reference sequence). The chain's CDR3 is CASSRTGVGEQYF. The CDR3 DNA follows: TGTGCCAGCAGTCGGACAGGGGTGGGCGAGCAGTACTTC.

The chain uses TRBV29-1 and TRBJ2-1; D is perhaps TRBD2 (7 bases). V was shortened by 1 base and J by 2 bases, with 15 bases between the two germline ends. Germline CDR1 reads SQVTM; CDR2 reads ANQGSEA. There are 16 residues in the CDR3. CDR3 sequence reads: CSVEVVAGAAYNEQFF. CDR3 coding DNA: TGCAGCGTTGAAGTGGTGGCGGGGGCAGCCTACAATGAGCAGTTCTTC.

This clone came up many times. The chain has TRBV6-4 and TRBJ1-6; the D gene is possibly TRBD1 (5 bases). Trimming cost V 5 bases and J 4 bases, with 9 bases left between them. CDR3 length equals 14 residues. Looked up from germline, CDR1 is MRHNA and CDR2 is SNTAGT. CDR3 region: CASSTGTYNSPLHF. The CDR3 DNA is TGTGCCAGCAGTACCGGGACTTATAATTCACCCCTCCACTTT.

The chain has TRBV10-2 and TRBJ1-2; 7 bases align to TRBD1. V gave up 6 bases and J gave up 5 bases; unmatched junction bases: 6. The CDR3 runs to 13 residues. The V gene's germline CDR1 is WSHSY and CDR2 SAAADI. The CDR3 nucleotides are TGCGCCAGCAGCGGGACAGACCTTTATGGCTACACCTTC. It is translated as CASSGTDLYGYTF.

The gene calls are TRBV6-5 and TRBJ1-1, with 7 bases identical to TRBD1. The J segment lost 4 bases and the V segment lost 2 bases, leaving 1 base of the junction unmatched. The CDR3 consists of 13 residues. Germline V gene lookup returns CDR1 MNHEY and CDR2 SVGAGI. CDR3 residues: CASSYNRGTEAFF. Written as DNA, the CDR3 is TGTGCCAGCAGTTACAACAGGGGCACTGAAGCTTTCTTT.

J is TRBJ2-3 and V is TRBV7-9; TRBD2 aligns across 11 bases. The CDR3 sequence is 16 residues long. Per the germline V gene, CDR1 is SEHNR and CDR2 is FQNEAQ (reference sequence). V shed 3 bases and J 2 bases; nucleotides not matched to a gene: 4. Written as DNA, the CDR3 is TGTGCCAGCAGCTTGGGGACTAGCGGTCCCACAGATACGCAGTATTTT. It specifies CASSLGTSGPTDTQYF.

J is TRBJ2-1 and V is TRBV19, with D perhaps being TRBD1 or TRBD2 (6 bases each). The CDR3 runs to 14 residues. Germline assignment: CDR1 LNHDA and CDR2 SQIVND (reference sequence). V was clipped by 6 bases and J by 2 bases, with 11 bases between them. The CDR3 nucleotides are TGTGCCAGTAGGGAGGGACAACCCTACAATGAGCAGTTCTTC. Protein: CASREGQPYNEQFF.

The chain employs TRBV2 and TRBJ1-6; D ambiguous. The CDR3 runs to 15 residues. V shed 4 bases and J shed 5 bases, with 12 bases lying between them. The germline V gene encodes CDR1 SNHLY and CDR2 FYNNEI. In DNA form, the CDR3 reads TGTGCCAGCAGTGTGGAAGACGCCAATAATTCACCCCTCCACTTT. Encoded protein: CASSVEDANNSPLHF.